The rows below give T cell receptor beta chains drawn from one sample of a study of cytomegalovirus exposure and HLA in healthy donors. Generated by immunoSEQ multiplex PCR, the TCRdb table keeps only in-frame clones and is missing some. Of 140,000 or so clones listed, 75% to 90% are singletons. The material sequenced was PBMCs. The receptors here all came from a woman aged 25 to 39 in good health and CMV-seronegative. Both conserved end residues are part of each CDR3. The D gene is left open where the match is weak. Not every row has a clone size; where given, it reads once, few, many or a size class.

V	size	J	D	CDR3	DNA
TRBV7-9	-	TRBJ2-2	TRBD2	CASKRLAGTGELFF	TGTGCCAGCAAAAGACTAGCTGGGACCGGGGAGCTGTTTTTT
TRBV7-2	-	TRBJ2-7	-	CASSPAGPSYEQYF	TGTGCCAGCAGCCCCGCAGGCCCCTCCTACGAGCAGTACTTC
TRBV5-4	-	TRBJ2-1	TRBD2	CASSLARLAGERNEQFF	TGTGCCAGCAGCTTGGCGCGACTAGCGGGAGAAAGGAATGAGCAGTTCTTC
TRBV4-1	few	TRBJ1-6	TRBD1	CASSRRQGLDSPLHF	TGCGCCAGCAGCCGCAGACAGGGGTTAGATTCACCCCTCCACTTT
TRBV6-5	-	TRBJ1-1	-	CASSLRRFTEAFF	TGTGCCAGCAGTTTACGCCGGTTCACTGAAGCTTTCTTT
TRBV12-5	-	TRBJ1-6	-	CASGLDLNSPLHF	TGTGCTAGTGGTCTAGACTTAAATTCACCCCTCCACTTT
TRBV28	once	TRBJ2-2	-	CASSSPREYNTGELFF	TGTGCCAGCAGTTCGCCCCGGGAGTATAACACCGGGGAGCTGTTTTTT
TRBV7-9	-	TRBJ2-7	-	CSSSSYRGGPYSYEQYF	TGTTCCAGCAGCTCATACCGCGGGGGCCCCTACTCCTACGAGCAGTACTTC
TRBV19	-	TRBJ1-4	-	CASRDRSFGKLFF	TGTGCCAGTAGAGACAGGAGTTTCGGGAAACTGTTTTTT
TRBV5-1	-	TRBJ1-4	TRBD1	CASSSLGQGANEKLFF	TGCGCCAGCAGCTCCCTAGGACAGGGGGCTAATGAAAAACTGTTTTTT
TRBV7-8	-	TRBJ2-1	TRBD1	CASSLRTGVGEQFF	TGTGCCAGCAGCTTAAGAACAGGGGTTGGCGAGCAGTTCTTC
TRBV10-3	-	TRBJ2-1	TRBD1	CAISESDRVIYNEQFF	TGTGCCATCAGTGAGTCGGACAGGGTAATCTACAATGAGCAGTTCTTC
TRBV18	-	TRBJ1-4	-	CASSPRMSGSVEKLFF	TGTGCCAGCTCACCACGGATGTCAGGGTCTGTTGAAAAACTGTTTTTT
TRBV30	-	TRBJ1-6	-	CAWSVVALNSPLHF	TGTGCCTGGAGTGTCGTGGCCTTAAATTCACCCCTCCACTTT
TRBV10-1	-	TRBJ2-5	-	CASSESTGQETQYF	TGCGCCAGCAGTGAGTCGACGGGACAAGAGACCCAGTACTTC
TRBV7-9	-	TRBJ2-7	TRBD1	CSSSLGTGIHEQYF	TGTTCCAGCAGCTTAGGGACAGGGATCCACGAGCAGTACTTC
TRBV19	-	TRBJ2-2	TRBD2	CASSPVGTSGYGDTGELFF	TGTGCCAGTAGTCCTGTAGGGACTAGCGGATATGGGGACACCGGGGAGCTGTTTTTT
TRBV18	-	TRBJ2-5	-	CASSRRDNYQETQYF	TGTGCCAGCTCACGTCGGGATAACTACCAAGAGACCCAGTACTTC
TRBV11-2	-	TRBJ2-5	-	CASSPRETQYF	TGTGCCAGCAGCCCCAGGGAGACCCAGTACTTC
TRBV11-2	-	TRBJ2-7	-	CASSLEGGRPYEQYF	TGTGCCAGCAGCTTAGAGGGGGGGCGCCCCTACGAGCAGTACTTC
TRBV11-1	-	TRBJ2-1	-	CASSRRDEQFF	TGTGCCAGCAGCCGGAGGGATGAGCAGTTCTTC
TRBV7-3	-	TRBJ2-2	TRBD2	CASSLTSGSPGELFF	TGTGCCAGCAGCTTAACTAGCGGGAGCCCAGGGGAGCTGTTTTTT